The clone carrying this T cell receptor (beta chain) came up once. This sample is drawn from a study of T cell responses to AZD1222 COVID-19 vaccine. As for the study in general: Timing groups of about 4 and about 12 weeks for second doses were pooled.

The data were produced by immunoSEQ multiplex PCR, yet TCRdb's version contains in-frame clones alone and is incomplete. This sample yields 140,000 to 150,000 clones, of which 80% to 90% are seen a single time; 1.5% to 2% belongs to the top ten. The origin of this receptor is an adult in good health. Sequencing used peripheral blood, obtained on day 0 of AZD1222 vaccination.

CDR3 amino acids: CASSLGVPATWEYTEAFF. The CDR3 DNA follows: TGTGCCAGCAGTTTGGGGGTTCCTGCTACATGGGAGTACACTGAAGCTTTCTTT. The chain is built from TRBV27 and TRBJ1-1; D possibly corresponds to TRBD1 (5 bases). CDR1 is MNHEY, CDR2 SMNVEV, per germline (reference sequence). Trimming stripped 3 bases from V and 3 bases from J, with 23 bases between. The CDR3 length is 18 residues.